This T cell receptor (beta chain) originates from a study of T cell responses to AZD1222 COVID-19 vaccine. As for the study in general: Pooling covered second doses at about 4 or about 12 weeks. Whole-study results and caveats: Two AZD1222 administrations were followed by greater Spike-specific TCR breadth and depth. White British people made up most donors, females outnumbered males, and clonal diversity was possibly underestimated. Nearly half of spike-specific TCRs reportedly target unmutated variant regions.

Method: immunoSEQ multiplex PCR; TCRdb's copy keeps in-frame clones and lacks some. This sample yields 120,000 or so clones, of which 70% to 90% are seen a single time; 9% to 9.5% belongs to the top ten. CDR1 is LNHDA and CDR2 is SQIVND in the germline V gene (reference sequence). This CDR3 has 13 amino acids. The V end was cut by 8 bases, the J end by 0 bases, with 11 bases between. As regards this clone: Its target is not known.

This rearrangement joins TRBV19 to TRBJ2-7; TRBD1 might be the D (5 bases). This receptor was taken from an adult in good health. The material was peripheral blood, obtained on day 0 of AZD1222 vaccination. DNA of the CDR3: TGTGCCAGTGCGACAGAATTCTCCTACGAGCAGTACTTC. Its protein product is CASATEFSYEQYF.